The clone carrying this T cell receptor beta chain was counted many times. This entry belongs to a study of early T cells in non-severe SARS-CoV-2 infection. Unique molecular identifiers were added to individual cDNA molecules. TCRdb recomputed calls from the 5' RACE reads with MiXCR, one row per CDR3 protein. The sample records 65,000 to 95,000 distinct CDR3 sequences, approximately 12% being singletons. V lost 5 bases to trimming and J lost 7 bases, with 15 bases between them. The CDR3 is 14 amino acids. CDR1 is MNHEY, CDR2 SVGEGT, per germline. The gene calls are TRBV6-2 or TRBV6-3 and TRBJ2-4; D possibly corresponds to TRBD1 (8 bases). Source: whole blood, taken at baseline. This sequence originates from an adult who was a healthcare worker with PCR-confirmed SARS-CoV-2 infection or an uninfected control (not recorded which). The donor label of this sample is uncertain. CDR3 region: CASSQDREGNIQYF. CDR3 DNA sequence: TGTGCCAGCAGTCAGGACAGGGAGGGGAACATTCAGTACTTC.